This T cell receptor beta chain was recorded in a study of shared clonotypes between healthy human individuals (dated by TCRdb to 2020 to 2021). Regarding the complete study: A couple of women and a few men aged 18 to 49 years were included in the cohort. For each donor, CD4 naive and CD4 memory were each run on three plates, CD8 naive on two plates, and CD8 memory on one plate. To estimate repertoire size and how much clonotype sharing occurs between individuals, the study deeply sequenced the blood TCR repertoires of five or six healthy adults. To increase sequencing depth and limit assay-specific biases, different laboratories used diverse techniques to prepare libraries and sequence TCR repertoires. Leukapheresis yielded between about 0.9 and 9 billion PBMCs per donor. What the work shows at the level of the full study, not this receptor alone: Around 5% of naive CD4, 3.5% of naive CD8, about 2.1% of memory CD4, and about 0.4% of memory CD8 clonotypes were shared across a few donors. Because the study included a small number of donors, the genetic and exposure-history diversity represented was limited. Sampling was restricted to blood, and TCR repertoires in tissues likely differ from the TCR repertoires found in blood. Rarefaction of sorted-subset datasets indicated incomplete sequencing despite the large sequencing depth. Based on pairwise subsampling, the degree of clonotype sharing among donors was expected to be affected by sequencing depth. Compared with non-shared clonotypes, the clonotypes found in all four sorted-subset donors had higher generation probabilities. Naive subsets generally had larger estimated clonotype richness than memory subsets.

In its sample, this clone was seen a few times. This clone's antigen is unknown. No base-level quality is on record; no much larger clone is a single base apart. Using the deep immunoSEQ assay, multiplex PCR amplified TCR CDR3 regions from genomic DNA. Extracted genomic DNA from each cell subset was distributed evenly across all wells of several immunoSEQ 96-well plates, and each plate was treated as a replicate. Each replicate PCR for sorted subsets received about 200 ng genomic DNA, equal to roughly 29,000 T cell genomes. The purified libraries were quantified using a Qubit 3.0 fluorometer, sized with a Bioanalyzer 2100, and then quantified again using the KAPA Library Quantification kit. Every immunoSEQ 96-well plate was sequenced on a separate single-read 150-cycle Illumina NextSeq 550 flow cell. Under the source paper's analysis protocol: Because only junctional sequences without quality scores were contained in the immunoSEQ output, filtering matching that applied to full-length reads could not be performed. To assign V/J genes and CDR3, sequences were annotated using PyIR, a Python wrapper for IgBLAST v1.9, with IMGT germline references. Any read was removed if the V/J assignment was weak (E-value above 1e-6), the CDR3 was missing, or the read contained stop codons, out-of-frame junctions, or ambiguous translated residues. V3J clonotypes were defined as sequences sharing the same inferred V gene, J gene, and CDR3 amino acid sequence. Percentage overlap between repertoires was computed as shared unique clonotypes divided by the size of the smaller repertoire. Richness of each repertoire was evaluated using RTK rarefaction, the Chao1 estimator, and Recon v2.1 estimates of unobserved clonotypes. Generation probabilities for all TCRbeta clonotypes obtained by the gDNA method from a handful of donors were computed using OLGA. In its TCRdb copy, this immuneACCESS table keeps in-frame sequences only and misses some clones. Where compared with another copy, unresolved V genes explain less than half of these, and the others have no known cause. D and trimming come from the DNA, and the V and J calls and clone size come from that table. This sample lists some 1,900,000 clones; about 95% were detected once. The top ten clonotypes cover 0.9% to 1.5% of the sample.

For the CD8 naive samples, CD45RO-negative cells were positively selected for CCR7, yielding a CD45RA+CCR7+ population from which TemRA cells were excluded. Donors were healthy HIV-negative adults with no recently reported acute infections or vaccinations. Every donor was a Caucasian adult living in Nashville, Tennessee, USA. After blood collection by leukapheresis, PBMCs were isolated using Ficoll-Histopaque density gradient centrifugation and then cryopreserved in the vapor phase of liquid nitrogen. Purity and quantity of every magnetically sorted T cell population were checked by analytical flow cytometry. Genomic DNA was isolated from every sorted fraction and measured by UV absorbance on a Nanodrop 2000c. Here V drops 10 bases and J drops 2 bases, and the junction holds 8 bases not matched to any gene. From the germline V gene, CDR1 is MNHEY and CDR2 is SVGAGI. The CDR3 contains 13 residues, cysteine and phenylalanine counted. Only the CDR3 DNA is retained, 39 bases long and in frame from the first base.

This clonotype originated in a man between 18 and 29 years old in good health. Rearrangement joined TRBV6-5 to TRBJ2-7; 7 of the junction bases match TRBD2. The sample taken for sequencing was naive CD8+ T cells sorted from blood. Explained via the paper, the cell subset or site label denotes: CD45RA+CCR7+. The CDR3 in this case is CATSLGGAYEQYF. DNA sequence: TGTGCCACCTCCTTGGGGGGGGCCTACGAGCAGTACTTC.